This entry concerns a single T cell receptor (beta chain). Sequencing used immunoSEQ multiplex PCR; TCRdb keeps in-frame clones, though not all of them. The profile shows 350,000 to 400,000 clones, nearly 90% of them singletons. The CDR3 contains 16 residues. Deletions cut 4 bases from V and 4 bases from J, with 17 bases between. Germline assignment: CDR1 LGHNA and CDR2 YNFKEQ. The data were obtained in a study of blood T cell repertoires in COVID-19. About the study: The origin of the acute and convalescent COVID-19 samples was the United States, Italy and Spain. The cDNA or gDNA used as material had been derived from T cells, B-cell-depleted T cells, or PBMCs.

Sequencing was done on a sample of peripheral blood. The receptor was derived from a man aged 18 to 30 with active or convalescent COVID-19. V and J are TRBV4-2 and TRBJ1-5; D might be TRBD1 (5 bases). As DNA, the CDR3 is TGTGCCAGCAGCCCGGATCAGGGCGCTCTAAATCAGCCCCAGCATTTT. Its protein product is CASSPDQGALNQPQHF.